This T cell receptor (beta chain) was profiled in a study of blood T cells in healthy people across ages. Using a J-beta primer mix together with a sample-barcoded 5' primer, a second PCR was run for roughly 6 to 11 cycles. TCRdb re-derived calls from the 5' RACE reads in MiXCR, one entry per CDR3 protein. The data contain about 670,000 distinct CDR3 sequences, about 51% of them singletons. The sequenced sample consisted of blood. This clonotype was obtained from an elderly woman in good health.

DNA for the CDR3: TGTGCCGGCTCCCTTCCCCCTTACAATGAGCAGTTCTTC. Protein product: CAGSLPPYNEQFF. The rearrangement uses TRBV7-9 and TRBJ2-1; D is uncertain. This CDR3 has 13 residues. The ends were cut back, 11 bases at V and 4 bases at J, with 15 bases in the middle. CDR1 is SEHNR, CDR2 FQNEAQ, per germline (reference sequence).